This record looks at one TCR beta chain sequence and its context. The sample has other DNA sequences that encode this CDR3 too. CDR3 length: 14 residues. Trimming removed 1 base from V and 2 bases from J; junction bases left unmatched: 2. Germline CDR1 KGHSH, CDR2 LQKENI. Some clones are missing from TCRdb's copy, which holds only in-frame ones; the method was immunoSEQ multiplex PCR. The sample has roughly 100,000 clones, around nine tenths seen once. The data belong to a study of blood T cell repertoires in COVID-19. Study information: The analysed material was cDNA or gDNA that came from T cells, B-cell-depleted T cells, or PBMCs.

This clonotype was sampled from a human donor in a cohort sampled during active COVID-19. The sample comprised peripheral blood. This rearrangement joins TRBV18 to TRBJ2-7; 7 bases are a match to TRBD1. DNA of the CDR3: TGTGCCAGCTCACCACGGACAGGTACCTACGAGCAGTACTTC. Protein sequence: CASSPRTGTYEQYF.